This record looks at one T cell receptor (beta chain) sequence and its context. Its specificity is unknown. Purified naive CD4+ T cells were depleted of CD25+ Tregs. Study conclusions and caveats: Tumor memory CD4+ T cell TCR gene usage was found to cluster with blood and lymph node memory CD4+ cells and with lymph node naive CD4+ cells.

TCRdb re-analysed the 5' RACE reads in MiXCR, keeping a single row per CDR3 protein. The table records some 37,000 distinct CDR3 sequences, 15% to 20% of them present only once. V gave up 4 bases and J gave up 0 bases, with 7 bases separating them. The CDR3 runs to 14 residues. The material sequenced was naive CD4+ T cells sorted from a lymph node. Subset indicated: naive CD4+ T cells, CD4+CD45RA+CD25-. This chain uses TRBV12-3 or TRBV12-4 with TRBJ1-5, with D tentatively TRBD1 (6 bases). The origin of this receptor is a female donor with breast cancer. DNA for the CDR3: TGTGCCAGCAGTTGGACAGATAGCAATCAGCCCCAGCATTTT. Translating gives CASSWTDSNQPQHF.